This T cell receptor (beta chain) appears in the sequencing data of a study of blood T cell repertoires in COVID-19. With 4 bases clipped from V and 2 bases from J, the junction kept 4 bases outside the gene matches. This CDR3 has 14 residues. Germline lookup yields CDR1 SGDLS and CDR2 YYNGEE. TCRdb's table, derived via immunoSEQ multiplex PCR, lists solely in-frame clones and lacks some. The table lists a few hundred thousand clones, 80% to 90% of them singletons. The sequenced material came from peripheral blood. The chain uses TRBV9 and TRBJ2-7; TRBD1 matches 9 bases. This sequence originates from a woman between 55 and 75 years old who had recovered from COVID-19. The CDR3 bases are TGTGCCAGCAGCCCAAGGACAGGGGCCTACGAGCAGTACTTC. Translating gives CASSPRTGAYEQYF.